This entry describes one T cell receptor beta chain. Its antigen is currently unknown. This CDR3 region has 16 residues. Germline values: CDR1 SEHNR, CDR2 FQNEAQ (reference sequence). Trimming left V 3 bases short and J 0 bases short, with 12 bases between. The data originate from a study of cytomegalovirus exposure and HLA in healthy donors. About the research overall: Previous work identified 117 million unique TCR beta sequences from around 200 million T cells.

The PCR made use of 60 Vbeta and 13 Jbeta primers. Sequenced by immunoSEQ multiplex PCR; TCRdb stores in-frame clones only, minus some. The sample holds about 140,000 clones. Study-level points and caveats: Associated with HLA alleles at 0.05 false discovery rate in a later analysis were 16,951 TCR beta sequences.

The sequenced material came from PBMCs. This TCR was recovered from a male donor in good health and CMV-seronegative. This chain joins TRBV7-9 and TRBJ1-3, with TRBD1 as a possible D gene (6 bases). The CDR3 protein is CASSFIDRRSGNTIYF. As DNA, the CDR3 is TGTGCCAGCAGCTTCATAGACAGGCGCTCTGGAAACACCATATATTTT. Based on the CDR3 plus reference TRBV7-9 and TRBJ1-3, the full variable domain is DTGVSQNPRHKITKRGQNVTFRCDPISEHNRLYWYRQTLGQGPEFLTYFQNEAQLEKSRLLSDRFSAERPKGSFSTLEIQRTEQGDSAMYLCASSFIDRRSGNTIYFGEGSWLTVV.